This TCR beta chain originates from a study of blood T cell repertoires in COVID-19. The assay was immunoSEQ multiplex PCR, and TCRdb's table has in-frame clones only and misses some. The sample yields more than 200,000 clones, about nine tenths seen once. Germline V gene data show CDR1 as SGHRS and CDR2 as YFSETQ. The ends lost 4 bases at V and 8 bases at J; junction bases unmatched: 8. This CDR3 is 14 amino acids long. The sequence derives from a man in his fifties or sixties with acute or convalescent COVID-19. The V call is TRBV5-1, the J call TRBJ1-4; 7 bases fit TRBD1. The material sequenced was peripheral blood. The CDR3 coding sequence is TGCGCCAGCAGCGAACGACAGGGCGGGGAAAAACTGTTTTTT. Translation gives CASSERQGGEKLFF.